The clone carrying this T cell receptor beta chain was found once. Its antigen is still unknown. These data come from a study of T cell responses to AZD1222 COVID-19 vaccine. Study-level findings and limits: White British ancestry dominated among donors, who included more females, and clonal diversity was possibly underestimated. At 160-218 and 743-854, vaccine-associated CD4 TCRs were dominant, and they spanned spike. Samples come after the peak T cell response, not at day 14.

Only in-frame clones appear in the TCRdb table, and some are missing; sequencing was by immunoSEQ multiplex PCR. This table holds about 120,000 clones, around 85% found once. V lost 6 bases to trimming and J lost 10 bases, with 10 bases between them. Per germline, CDR1 MNHEY and CDR2 SVGAGI. This CDR3 has 11 residues. The chain employs TRBV6-5 and TRBJ2-1, with no clear D. Sequences were derived from peripheral blood, sampled on day 0 of AZD1222 vaccination. The TCR originated in an adult in good health. CDR3 sequence reads: CASSPEREQFF. The CDR3 nucleotides are TGTGCCAGCAGCCCAGAGAGGGAGCAGTTCTTC.